These T cell receptor beta chains were read from a single sample in a study of blood T cells in healthy people across ages. TCRdb reprocessed the 5' RACE reads via MiXCR and lists one record per CDR3 protein. The sample carries 600,000 to 1,000,000 distinct CDR3 sequences, more than 45% recorded once. The sequenced material came from blood. The receptors here all came from a man aged 25 to 45 in good health. The CDR3 runs from the conserved cysteine through the conserved F or W.

J gene | V gene | CDR3 protein
TRBJ1-5 | TRBV20-1 | CSARRPTDLAQHF
TRBJ2-7 | TRBV5-6 | CASRFTSGCPLYEQYF
TRBJ2-3 | TRBV27 | CASNTIGNDTQYF
TRBJ2-7 | TRBV20-1 | CSAAPGQGSREQYF
TRBJ2-7 | TRBV15 | CATSRAGTSGSYEQYF
TRBJ2-1 | TRBV21-1 | CASSSWGFGGDEQFF
TRBJ2-1 | TRBV27 | CASSMSSGSPNEQFF
TRBJ2-1 | TRBV2 | CASKTPVAGALNEQFF
TRBJ2-1 | TRBV4-3 | CASSRKREAYNEQFF
TRBJ2-1 | TRBV20-1 | CSAKGLDSADFNEQFF
TRBJ1-2 | TRBV4-2 | CASSPETGTLYGYTF
TRBJ2-7 | TRBV5-1 | CASSGTDVGGYEQYF
TRBJ2-5 | TRBV7-2 | CASSFSEQETQYF
- | TRBV2 | CASRKTTGHNQPQYF
TRBJ2-3 | TRBV10-3 | CAISDASLAGSTDTQYF
TRBJ2-3 | TRBV7-2 | CASSLWAQDTQYF
TRBJ1-2 | TRBV9 | CASRRMGMHYGYTF
TRBJ2-7 | TRBV4-3 | CASSQVSGYYEQYF
TRBJ1-2 | TRBV30 | CAWSRVYGYTF
TRBJ1-5 | TRBV14 | CASSQDRGQGSNQPQHF
- | TRBV11-2 | CASSPRFNYEQYF
TRBJ2-5 | TRBV29-1 | CSAGETQYF
TRBJ2-7 | TRBV7-2 | CASSLRTTNYEQYF
TRBJ1-5 | TRBV20-1 | CSARAADNAGQPQHF
TRBJ2-3 | TRBV4-3 | CASSRELADLDTQYF
TRBJ2-6 | TRBV12-3/TRBV12-4 | CASSTGQAPVGANVLTF
TRBJ2-3 | TRBV12-3/TRBV12-4 | CASSLRAGGRADTQYF
TRBJ2-7 | TRBV20-1 | CSARVPGGSYEQYF
TRBJ2-7 | TRBV9 | CASSASSDGLTYEQYF
TRBJ2-3 | TRBV9 | CASSSRRLAGGRADTQYF
TRBJ1-5 | TRBV7-2 | CASSLALGPGGAQPQHF
TRBJ2-7 | TRBV5-1 | CASSPGGQGTDEQYF
TRBJ2-5 | TRBV20-1 | CSAEDSTKETQYF
TRBJ2-3 | TRBV20-1 | CSARDERPSTDTQYF
- | TRBV29-1 | CSVSVGDLNIQYF
- | TRBV7-2 | CACSPRAGVYNEQYF